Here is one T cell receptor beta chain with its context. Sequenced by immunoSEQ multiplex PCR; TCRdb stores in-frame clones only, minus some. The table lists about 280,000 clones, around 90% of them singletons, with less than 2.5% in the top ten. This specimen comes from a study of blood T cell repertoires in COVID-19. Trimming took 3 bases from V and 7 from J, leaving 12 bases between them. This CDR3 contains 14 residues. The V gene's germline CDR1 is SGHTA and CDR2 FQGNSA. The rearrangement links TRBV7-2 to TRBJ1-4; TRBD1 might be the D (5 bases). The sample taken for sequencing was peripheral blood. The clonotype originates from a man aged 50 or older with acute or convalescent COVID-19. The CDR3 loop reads CASSFSRGTEKLFF. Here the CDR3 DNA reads TGTGCCAGCAGCTTCTCTAGGGGTACTGAAAAACTGTTTTTT.